The rows below give T cell receptor beta chains drawn from one sample of a study of T cell responses to AZD1222 COVID-19 vaccine. Data came from immunoSEQ multiplex PCR; TCRdb stores just in-frame clones and leaves some out. The sample gives about 130,000 clones, roughly 93% of which show up once; roughly 0.91% is in the top ten. The material was peripheral blood, obtained on day 0 of AZD1222 vaccination. The source is an adult in good health. Each CDR3 is given with its conserved first and last residue. Each record gives: V gene, J gene, D gene, clone size, CDR3 protein, CDR3 DNA. A D gene is named only where the DNA matches it firmly. Rows may omit the clone size; those that give it use once, few, many or a size class.

TRBV5-4,TRBJ1-3,TRBD1,NA,CASSSDRDRNTIYF,TGTGCCAGCAGCTCCGACAGGGACCGAAACACCATATATTTT
TRBV2,TRBJ1-6,NA,once,CASSETPGHGSPLHF,TGTGCCAGCAGTGAAACCCCGGGACATGGTTCACCCCTCCACTTT
TRBV11-2,TRBJ2-5,NA,NA,CASSPDPLETQYF,TGTGCCAGCAGCCCAGACCCCTTGGAGACCCAGTACTTC
TRBV7-3,TRBJ2-1,TRBD2,once,CASSLKGGGYNEQFF,TGTGCCAGCAGCTTAAAGGGCGGGGGCTACAATGAGCAGTTCTTC
TRBV24-1,TRBJ2-3,NA,NA,CATSDGGRTDTQYF,TGTGCCACCAGTGACGGGGGCCGCACAGATACGCAGTATTTT
TRBV25-1,TRBJ2-3,NA,NA,CASSEYRGGNTQYF,TGTGCCAGCAGTGAATATAGGGGAGGAAATACGCAGTATTTT
TRBV28,TRBJ2-7,TRBD1,NA,CASTWGQGASYEQYF,TGTGCCAGCACCTGGGGACAGGGGGCCTCCTACGAGCAGTACTTC
TRBV6-1,TRBJ1-1,NA,NA,CASSEASANTEAFF,TGTGCCAGCAGTGAAGCGTCGGCGAACACTGAAGCTTTCTTT
TRBV6-4,TRBJ2-1,TRBD2,few,CASSVAGGSPYNEQFF,TGTGCCAGCAGTGTAGCGGGGGGGTCCCCGTACAATGAGCAGTTCTTC
TRBV5-8,TRBJ1-5,NA,NA,CASSRGRVTYSNQPQHF,TGTGCCAGCAGCCGTGGACGGGTGACCTATAGCAATCAGCCCCAGCATTTT
TRBV2,TRBJ1-1,NA,NA,CASRKPSGGTEAFF,TGTGCCAGCAGGAAACCTTCGGGAGGCACTGAAGCTTTCTTT
TRBV12-3/TRBV12-4,TRBJ1-1,NA,NA,CASTPSWVPGAFF,TGTGCCAGCACCCCTTCATGGGTCCCTGGGGCTTTCTTT
TRBV5-1,TRBJ2-6,TRBD1,NA,CASSQAGTGLTGANVLTF,TGCGCCAGCAGCCAGGCCGGGACAGGTCTAACTGGGGCCAACGTCCTGACTTTC
TRBV19,TRBJ1-5,NA,NA,CASSILTGNSNQPQHF,TGTGCCAGTAGTATATTAACGGGGAATAGCAATCAGCCCCAGCATTTT
TRBV7-9,TRBJ1-2,NA,NA,CASSLAFGDSGYTF,TGTGCCAGCAGCTTAGCGTTCGGGGATTCTGGCTACACCTTC
TRBV29-1,TRBJ1-2,NA,NA,CSVARLNGYTF,TGCAGCGTTGCGCGACTTAATGGCTACACCTTC
TRBV6-6,TRBJ1-5,NA,NA,CASSQGGNQPQHF,TGTGCCAGCAGCCAGGGAGGCAATCAGCCCCAGCATTTT
TRBV9,TRBJ2-5,NA,NA,CASSVGGLRETQYF,TGTGCCAGCAGCGTAGGAGGGTTGAGAGAGACCCAGTACTTC
TRBV19,TRBJ1-1,NA,NA,CASSLQRGTEAFF,TGTGCCAGTAGTTTGCAAAGGGGCACTGAAGCTTTCTTT
TRBV5-4,TRBJ1-1,NA,NA,CASSFGSDTEAFF,TGTGCCAGCAGCTTCGGATCTGACACTGAAGCTTTCTTT
TRBV27,TRBJ1-4,TRBD1,NA,CASRDRGQGNEKLFF,TGTGCCAGCAGGGACAGGGGGCAGGGTAATGAAAAACTGTTTTTT
TRBV5-1,TRBJ2-5,TRBD2,NA,CASSLAGTSEETQYF,TGCGCCAGCAGCTTGGCCGGGACTAGCGAAGAGACCCAGTACTTC
TRBV10-3,TRBJ1-5,NA,NA,CAITGGSNQPQHF,TGTGCCATCACGGGGGGAAGCAATCAGCCCCAGCATTTT
TRBV5-1,TRBJ2-7,TRBD1,NA,CASSLGQGILEQYF,TGCGCCAGCAGCTTGGGACAGGGGATTTTAGAGCAGTACTTC
TRBV9,TRBJ1-4,TRBD1,NA,CASSRDRGQGEKLFF,TGTGCCAGCAGCCGGGACAGGGGGCAGGGTGAAAAACTGTTTTTT
TRBV14,TRBJ1-1,NA,NA,CASSQASPRNTEAFF,TGTGCCAGCAGCCAAGCCTCCCCAAGAAACACTGAAGCTTTCTTT
TRBV6-5,TRBJ2-5,NA,NA,CASSYWQGNRETQYF,TGTGCCAGCAGTTACTGGCAGGGTAATAGGGAGACCCAGTACTTC
TRBV27,TRBJ2-2,NA,NA,CASSSWVAGELFF,TGTGCCAGCAGTTCTTGGGTTGCCGGGGAGCTGTTTTTT
TRBV3-1/TRBV3-2,TRBJ1-1,NA,NA,CASSQRHENTEAFF,TGTGCCAGCAGCCAAAGACATGAGAACACTGAAGCTTTCTTT
TRBV5-4,TRBJ2-5,TRBD2,NA,CASSSWGRGETQYF,TGTGCCAGCAGCTCCTGGGGGAGGGGAGAGACCCAGTACTTC
TRBV12-3/TRBV12-4,TRBJ1-1,NA,NA,CASSPRTGWEAFF,TGTGCCAGCAGTCCACGGACTGGCTGGGAAGCTTTCTTT
TRBV5-4,TRBJ1-1,NA,NA,CASSLDRGATNTEAFF,TGTGCCAGCAGCTTGGATCGGGGGGCTACGAACACTGAAGCTTTCTTT
TRBV12-3/TRBV12-4,TRBJ1-5,NA,NA,CASSLTRNQPQHF,TGTGCCAGCAGTTTAACACGCAATCAGCCCCAGCATTTT
TRBV6-5,TRBJ1-6,TRBD1,NA,CASGDRTYNSPLHF,TGTGCCAGCGGGGACAGAACCTATAATTCACCCCTCCACTTT
TRBV20-1,TRBJ2-2,NA,NA,CSAIDGGELFF,TGCAGTGCGATTGACGGCGGGGAGCTGTTTTTT
TRBV5-6,TRBJ1-1,NA,NA,CASSLAGGNTEAFF,TGTGCCAGCAGCTTGGCCGGGGGCAACACTGAAGCTTTCTTT
TRBV24-1,TRBJ2-1,TRBD1,NA,CATSGPGQGVYNEQFF,TGTGCCACCAGTGGTCCGGGACAGGGGGTCTACAATGAGCAGTTCTTC
TRBV11-2,TRBJ2-4,NA,NA,CASSSVNVRSQYF,TGTGCCAGCAGCTCAGTAAACGTGAGATCACAGTACTTC
TRBV12-3/TRBV12-4,TRBJ1-2,NA,NA,CASSSGAYGYTF,TGTGCCAGCAGTTCAGGGGCCTATGGCTACACCTTC
TRBV30,TRBJ2-7,TRBD1,NA,CAWEDRGPYEQYF,TGTGCCTGGGAAGACAGGGGCCCCTACGAGCAGTACTTC
TRBV30,TRBJ2-6,NA,NA,CAWTPGSGANVLTF,TGTGCCTGGACACCCGGCTCTGGGGCCAACGTCCTGACTTTC
TRBV15,TRBJ1-2,TRBD1,NA,CATSRTGAGGYTF,TGTGCCACCAGCAGAACAGGGGCAGGGGGCTACACCTTC
TRBV2,TRBJ2-3,NA,NA,CASTRQEITDTQYF,TGTGCCAGCACCCGACAGGAGATCACAGATACGCAGTATTTT
TRBV12-3/TRBV12-4,TRBJ2-7,NA,NA,CASSSRVDEQYF,TGTGCCAGCAGTTCCCGGGTGGACGAGCAGTACTTC
TRBV7-9,TRBJ2-5,TRBD2,NA,CASSLSSGGPAETQYF,TGTGCCAGCAGCTTATCTAGCGGGGGGCCAGCCGAGACCCAGTACTTC
TRBV9,TRBJ1-2,TRBD1,NA,CASSKGQGARGYTF,TGTGCCAGCAGCAAGGGACAGGGGGCGCGTGGCTACACCTTC
TRBV2,TRBJ2-5,NA,NA,CASRNRETQYF,TGTGCCAGCAGGAATCGGGAGACCCAGTACTTC
TRBV7-6,TRBJ1-4,NA,NA,CASSPTTTNEKLFF,TGTGCCAGCAGCCCGACCACAACTAATGAAAAACTGTTTTTT
TRBV14,TRBJ1-1,NA,NA,CASSPLGYGWYTEAFF,TGTGCCAGCAGCCCGCTTGGTTACGGATGGTACACTGAAGCTTTCTTT
TRBV19,TRBJ1-5,NA,NA,CASRTVASNQPQHF,TGTGCCTCCCGGACAGTAGCCAGCAATCAGCCCCAGCATTTT
TRBV10-3,TRBJ1-1,TRBD1,NA,CAISPVGQGAIFTEAFF,TGTGCCATCAGCCCAGTTGGACAGGGGGCGATCTTCACTGAAGCTTTCTTT
TRBV20-1,TRBJ1-6,NA,NA,CSASGTNNSPLHF,TGCAGTGCTAGTGGCACAAATAATTCACCCCTCCACTTT
TRBV7-2,TRBJ1-2,NA,once,CASSLALVRRGEGYGYTF,TGTGCCAGCAGCTTAGCCCTCGTTCGAAGGGGAGAGGGCTATGGCTACACCTTC